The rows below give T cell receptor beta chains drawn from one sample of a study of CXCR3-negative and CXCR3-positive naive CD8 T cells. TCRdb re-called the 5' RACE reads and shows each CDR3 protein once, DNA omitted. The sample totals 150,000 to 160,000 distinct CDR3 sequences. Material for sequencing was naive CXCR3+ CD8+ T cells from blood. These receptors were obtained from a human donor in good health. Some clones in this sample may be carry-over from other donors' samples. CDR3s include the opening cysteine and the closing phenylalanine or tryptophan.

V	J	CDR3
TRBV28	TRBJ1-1	CASSFEDTEAFF
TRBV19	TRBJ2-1	CASSITPSYNEQFF
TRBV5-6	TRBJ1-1	CASSYGQSLEAFF
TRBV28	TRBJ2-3	CASSTPSTDTQYF
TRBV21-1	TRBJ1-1	CASIPWGRQNTEAFF
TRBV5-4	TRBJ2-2	CASSLFAGELFF
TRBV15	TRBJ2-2	CATNEIRGSGELFF
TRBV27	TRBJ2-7	CASSRLAGIYEQYF
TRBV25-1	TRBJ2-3	CASSARLAGGSTDTQYF
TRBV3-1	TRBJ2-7	CASSQGLIAVGTGTGGNEQYF
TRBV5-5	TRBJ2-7	CASSPFDNLYEQYF
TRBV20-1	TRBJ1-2	CSARDDRDYGYTF
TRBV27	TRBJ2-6	CASSDRGFSGANVLTF
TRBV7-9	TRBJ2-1	CASSSPLAVEDNEQFF
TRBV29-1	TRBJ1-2	CSVVTPGGPYYGYTF
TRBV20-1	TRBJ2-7	CSARVTGGAPYEQYF
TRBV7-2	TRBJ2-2	CASSLARGEWDTGELFF
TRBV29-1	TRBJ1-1	CSVVRAGGQREAFF
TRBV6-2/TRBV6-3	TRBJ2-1	CASSYYPFASKHSYNEQFF
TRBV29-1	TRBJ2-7	CSAGTSREDEQYF
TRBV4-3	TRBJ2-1	CASSQEHAIYNEQFF
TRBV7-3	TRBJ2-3	CASSATGGSADTQYF
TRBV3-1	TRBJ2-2	CASSLLAGSNTGELFF
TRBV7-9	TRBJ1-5	CASSLIQGGNQPQHF
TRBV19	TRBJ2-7	CASSHTGSTYEQYF
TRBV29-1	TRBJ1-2	CSVADVYGYTF
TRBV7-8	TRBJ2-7	CATTETSGKRGAYEQYF
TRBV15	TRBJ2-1	CATSRERGAGGNEQFF
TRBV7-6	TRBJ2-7	CASSRLGGFTGEQYF